The 2 T cell receptor beta chains given below trace back to one sample, sequenced in a study of T cells in Graves' hyperthyroidism and ophthalmopathy. RNA transcripts gave rise to amplified TCR beta CDR3 regions. Primed by the HTBI set, a first-round RT-PCR was run on the TCR CDR3. TCRdb reprocessed the multiplex PCR reads via MiXCR and lists one record per CDR3 protein. The table shows about 590,000 distinct CDR3 sequences, with over 12% occurring only once. Material: blood. Receptors originate from a woman between 18 and 29 years old with Graves' ophthalmopathy.

In its sample, this clonotype was seen many times. The CDR3 bases are TGTGCCAGCAGCTTAGCGGGAGCGTGGACCTACGAGCAGTACTTC. Its protein product is CASSLAGAWTYEQYF. The chain couples TRBV7-9 to TRBJ2-7, with D perhaps matching TRBD2 (5 bases). Trimming took 0 bases from V and 2 from J, leaving 11 bases between them. The germline gives CDR1 SEHNR, CDR2 FQNEAQ (reference sequence). The CDR3 is made up of 15 amino acids.

This clonotype occurred many times. The J gene is TRBJ2-7, the V gene TRBV20-1, with TRBD2 matching 8 bases. Trimming cost V 0 bases and J 4 bases; bases outside gene matches: 5. Looked up from germline, CDR1 is DFQATT and CDR2 is SNEGSKA (reference sequence). This CDR3 has 14 amino acids. CDR3 loop: CSAREAGDRYEQYF. CDR3 coding DNA: TGCAGTGCTAGAGAAGCGGGAGACCGATACGAGCAGTACTTC.